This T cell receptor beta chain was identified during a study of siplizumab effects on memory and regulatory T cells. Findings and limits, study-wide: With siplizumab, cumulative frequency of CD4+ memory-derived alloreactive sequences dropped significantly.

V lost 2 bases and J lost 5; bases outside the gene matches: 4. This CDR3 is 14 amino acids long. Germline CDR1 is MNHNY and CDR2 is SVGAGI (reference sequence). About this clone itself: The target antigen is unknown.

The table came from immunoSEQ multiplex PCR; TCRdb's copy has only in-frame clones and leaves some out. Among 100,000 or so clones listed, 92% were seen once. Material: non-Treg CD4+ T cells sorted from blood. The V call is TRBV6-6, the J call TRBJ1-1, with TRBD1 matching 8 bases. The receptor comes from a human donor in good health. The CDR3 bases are TGTGCCAGCAGTTACGGACAGGGAGGAACTGAAGCTTTCTTT. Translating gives CASSYGQGGTEAFF.